This T cell receptor beta chain was identified during a study of blood T cell repertoires in COVID-19 (dated by TCRdb to 2020 to 2021). Regarding the research as a whole: Samples covering the acute and convalescent phases of COVID-19 were provided by collaborators in the United States, Italy and Spain. The material from the prospective study consisted of cDNA or gDNA derived from T cells, B-cell-depleted T cells, or PBMCs. The dataset comprised deeply sampled blood TCRbeta repertoires from subjects exposed to, actively infected with, or recovered from COVID-19. The repertoires were made available in a free public database intended to serve as a resource for research on the immune response to SARS-CoV-2. The samples were drawn from the first 160 participants of the ongoing ImmuneRACE study and from 1,254 subjects provided by 6 global collaborators. The sample metadata nearly always contained a de-identified subject ID, COVID-19 status, age in years and sex. Where available, HLA class I and class II types were taken from metadata supplied by the sample provider and were not determined by assay-based typing. Here is what the overall study found, with its caveats: The amount of clinical and demographic metadata varied by source and participant and was provided uncurated.

TCRbeta CDR3 regions were amplified from genomic DNA by means of the immunoSEQ Assay, a bias-controlled multiplex PCR. Turning to the authors' computational methods: Within the assay, amplification of reference gene primers was used to estimate how many nucleated cells each sample contained. Sequence reads were collapsed and filtered to measure the absolute abundance of every unique TCRbeta CDR3 rearrangement. For each sample, productive Simpson clonality was calculated by taking the square root of Simpson's diversity index across productive rearrangements. TCRdb obtained this table from immuneACCESS and retained in-frame rearrangements with V and J assigned. These tables miss some clones; where compared with another copy, unresolved V genes account for less than half of the shortfall, and the remainder is unexplained. V and J calls plus clone size are reproduced from that table; the DNA served to infer D and trimming. The sample table contains 100,000 to 150,000 clones; only one count was recorded for approximately 80% of them. The ten largest clones capture roughly 25% of the sample.

V is pared back by 5 bases and J by 7 bases, with 15 bases lying between the germline termini. Looking up the germline V gene (reference sequence) yields CDR1 SEHNR and CDR2 FQNEAQ. The CDR3 measures 13 amino acids from cysteine to phenylalanine. Of all the DNA, just the CDR3 is kept, 39 bases in frame from base 1. Notes on this clone: Its cognate antigen has yet to be identified. Qualities for individual bases were not recorded, and no much larger clone is one base off.

The collaborating institutions used their own protocols to collect whole blood in K2EDTA tubes. Collaborator samples were shipped for TCRbeta analysis as frozen whole blood, isolated PBMCs, or DNA extracted from either sample type. This receptor was taken from a human donor in a cohort sampled during active COVID-19. Sequenced: peripheral blood. In this chain, TRBV7-9 is recombined with TRBJ2-7, with no reliable assignment of the D segment. Read as DNA, the sequence is TGTGCCAGCAGCCGAGAGCGAGTCGGGGAGCAGTACTTC. This encodes CASSRERVGEQYF.